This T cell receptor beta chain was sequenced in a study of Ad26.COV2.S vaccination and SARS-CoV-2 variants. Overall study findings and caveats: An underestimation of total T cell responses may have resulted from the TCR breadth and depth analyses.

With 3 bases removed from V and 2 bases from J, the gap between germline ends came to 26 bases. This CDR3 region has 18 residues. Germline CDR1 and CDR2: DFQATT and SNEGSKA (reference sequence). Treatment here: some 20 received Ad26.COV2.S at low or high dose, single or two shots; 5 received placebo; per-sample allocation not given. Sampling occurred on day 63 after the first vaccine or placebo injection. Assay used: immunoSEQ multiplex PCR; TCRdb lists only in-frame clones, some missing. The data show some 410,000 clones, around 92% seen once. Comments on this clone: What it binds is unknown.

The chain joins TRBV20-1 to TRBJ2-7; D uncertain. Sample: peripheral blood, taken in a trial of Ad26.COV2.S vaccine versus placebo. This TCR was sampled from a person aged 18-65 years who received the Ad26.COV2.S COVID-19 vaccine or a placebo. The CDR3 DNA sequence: TGCAGTGCTAGTGGCCCCCAATCTATTGGTCGGAAACCCTACGAGCAGTACTTC. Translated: CSASGPQSIGRKPYEQYF.